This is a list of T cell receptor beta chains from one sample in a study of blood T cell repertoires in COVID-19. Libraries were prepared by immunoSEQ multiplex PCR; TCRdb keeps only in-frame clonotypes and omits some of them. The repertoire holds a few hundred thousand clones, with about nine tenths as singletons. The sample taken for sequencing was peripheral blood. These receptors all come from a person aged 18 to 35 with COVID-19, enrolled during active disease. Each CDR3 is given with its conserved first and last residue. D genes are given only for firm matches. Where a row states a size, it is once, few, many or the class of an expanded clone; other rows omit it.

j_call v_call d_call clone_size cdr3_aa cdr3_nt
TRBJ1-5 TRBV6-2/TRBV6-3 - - CASSYSTARGNQPQHF TGTGCCAGCAGTTACTCTACGGCGAGGGGCAATCAGCCCCAGCATTTT
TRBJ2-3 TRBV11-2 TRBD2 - CASSLEASGRLIGTQYF TGTGCCAGCAGCTTAGAGGCTAGCGGGAGATTAATCGGTACGCAGTATTTT
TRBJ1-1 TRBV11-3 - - CASSLEPEGTEAFF TGTGCCAGCAGCTTAGAGCCAGAGGGCACTGAAGCTTTCTTT
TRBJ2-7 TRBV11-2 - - CASRRSYEQYF TGTGCCAGCCGCAGGTCCTACGAGCAGTACTTC
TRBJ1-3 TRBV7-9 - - CALTENGNTIYF TGTGCCCTCACCGAGAACGGAAACACCATATATTTT
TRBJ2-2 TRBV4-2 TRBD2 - CASSQRTSGENTGELFF TGTGCCAGCAGCCAAAGGACTAGCGGGGAGAACACCGGGGAGCTGTTTTTT
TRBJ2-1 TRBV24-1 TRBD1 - CATSAKTGTGGSYEQFF TGTGCCACCAGTGCAAAAACCGGGACAGGGGGCTCCTATGAGCAGTTCTTC
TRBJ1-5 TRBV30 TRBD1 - CAWRQGDQPQHF TGTGCCTGGAGGCAGGGGGATCAGCCCCAGCATTTT
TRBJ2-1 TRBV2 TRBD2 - CASSLGLAGDYEQFF TGTGCCAGCAGCTTAGGACTAGCGGGAGATTATGAGCAGTTCTTC
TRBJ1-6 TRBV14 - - CASSQDQGLAYNSPLHF TGTGCCAGCAGCCAAGATCAGGGGCTGGCCTATAATTCACCCCTCCACTTT
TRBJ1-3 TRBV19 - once CASRSSGNTIYF TGTGCCAGTAGGAGCTCTGGAAACACCATATATTTT
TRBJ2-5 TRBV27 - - CASSLVGERETQYF TGTGCCAGCAGTTTGGTAGGGGAAAGAGAGACCCAGTACTTC
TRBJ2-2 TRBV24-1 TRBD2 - CAQGGTSGGVGTGELFF TGTGCCCAAGGCGGGACTAGCGGAGGGGTGGGCACCGGGGAGCTGTTTTTT
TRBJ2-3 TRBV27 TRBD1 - CASSPPPGQGARALTDTQYF TGTGCCAGCAGTCCTCCTCCGGGACAGGGGGCTCGGGCTCTCACAGATACGCAGTATTTT
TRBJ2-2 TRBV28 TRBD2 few CASSLFGLAGDTGELFF TGTGCCAGCAGTTTATTCGGACTAGCGGGAGACACCGGGGAGCTGTTTTTT
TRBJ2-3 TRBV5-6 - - CASSPLPRDSDTDTQYF TGTGCCAGCAGCCCGCTTCCCCGGGACTCCGACACAGATACGCAGTATTTT
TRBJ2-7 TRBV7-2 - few CASSLRTSNYEQYF TGTGCCAGCAGCTTGAGGACAAGCAACTACGAGCAGTACTTC
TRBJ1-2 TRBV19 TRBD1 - CASSRDSGYGYTF TGTGCCAGTAGCCGGGACAGCGGCTATGGCTACACCTTC
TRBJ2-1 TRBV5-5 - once CASSLSRGSSYNEQFF TGTGCCAGCAGCCTTTCCCGGGGGAGCTCCTACAATGAGCAGTTCTTC
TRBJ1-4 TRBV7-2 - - CASSSLDSVWEKLFF TGTGCCAGCAGCTCGTTGGACAGCGTATGGGAAAAACTGTTTTTT
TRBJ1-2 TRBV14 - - CASSQGFRGKGVYGYTF TGTGCCAGCAGCCAAGGATTTAGGGGCAAAGGGGTCTATGGCTACACCTTC
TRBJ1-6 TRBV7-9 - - CASSPPMAGSPLHF TGTGCCAGCAGCCCGCCGATGGCGGGGTCACCCCTCCACTTT
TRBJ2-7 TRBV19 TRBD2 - CASRSGGTSGSYEQYF TGTGCCAGTAGATCGGGCGGGACTAGCGGCTCCTACGAGCAGTACTTC
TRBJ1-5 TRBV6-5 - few CASTLGGGLDQPQHF TGTGCCAGCACTTTAGGGGGTGGGTTGGATCAGCCCCAGCATTTT
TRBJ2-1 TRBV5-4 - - CASSLSESVSNEQFF TGTGCCAGCAGCTTGAGCGAGAGTGTGAGCAATGAGCAGTTCTTC
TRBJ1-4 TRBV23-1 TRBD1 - CASSTRGPNEKLFF TGCGCCAGCAGCACGAGGGGGCCGAATGAAAAACTGTTTTTT
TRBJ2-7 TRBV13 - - CASSLTRAYEQYF TGTGCCAGCAGCTTAACCAGGGCCTACGAGCAGTACTTC
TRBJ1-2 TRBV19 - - CASSPRATGYTF TGTGCCAGTAGTCCGCGGGCCACCGGCTACACCTTC
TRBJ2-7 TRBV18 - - CASSLGAVDEQYF TGTGCCAGCTCACTTGGGGCGGTAGACGAGCAGTACTTC
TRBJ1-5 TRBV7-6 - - CASSLWTDSNQPQHF TGTGCCAGCAGCTTATGGACAGATAGCAATCAGCCCCAGCATTTT
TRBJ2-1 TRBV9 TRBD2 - CASSVVGGAGAETEQFF TGTGCCAGCAGCGTAGTAGGGGGAGCGGGAGCGGAGACTGAGCAGTTCTTC
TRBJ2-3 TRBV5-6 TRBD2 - CASSVGWLAGDTQYF TGTGCCAGCAGCGTAGGATGGTTAGCGGGAGATACGCAGTATTTT
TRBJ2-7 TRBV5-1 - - CASSLEGTPTYEQYF TGCGCCAGCAGCTTGGAAGGGACACCGACCTACGAGCAGTACTTC
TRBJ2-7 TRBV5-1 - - CASSRTGTWEQYF TGCGCCAGCAGCCGGACCGGGACTTGGGAGCAGTACTTC
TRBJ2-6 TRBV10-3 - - CATGTEASGANVLTF TGTGCCACGGGAACTGAGGCCTCGGGGGCCAACGTCCTGACTTTC
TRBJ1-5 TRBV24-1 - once CATSDGGEGYQPQHF TGTGCCACCAGTGATGGTGGAGAGGGATATCAGCCCCAGCATTTT
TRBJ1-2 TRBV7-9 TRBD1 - CASSQQGNYGYTF TGTGCCAGCAGCCAACAGGGGAACTATGGCTACACCTTC
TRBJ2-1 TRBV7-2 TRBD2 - CASSPISGTYNEQFF TGTGCCAGCAGCCCCATTAGCGGGACCTACAATGAGCAGTTCTTC
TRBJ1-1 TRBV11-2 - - CASSRPGTRNTEAFF TGTGCCAGCAGCCGTCCCGGGACAAGGAACACTGAAGCTTTCTTT
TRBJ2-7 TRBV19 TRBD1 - CASSRTGNSYEQYF TGTGCCAGTAGTAGGACAGGGAACTCCTACGAGCAGTACTTC
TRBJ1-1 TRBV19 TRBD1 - CASSARGQNTEAFF TGTGCCAGTAGTGCCAGGGGGCAGAACACTGAAGCTTTCTTT
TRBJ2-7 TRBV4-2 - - CASSHAGASYEQYF TGTGCCAGCAGCCATGCAGGGGCGTCCTACGAGCAGTACTTC
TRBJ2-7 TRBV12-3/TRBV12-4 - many CASSFRRSEQYF TGTGCCAGCAGTTTTAGGAGAAGCGAGCAGTACTTC
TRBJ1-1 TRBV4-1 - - CASSQIRGIEAFF TGCGCCAGCAGCCAAATTAGGGGGATTGAAGCTTTCTTT
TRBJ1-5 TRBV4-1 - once CASSQRDILIDSNQPQHF TGCGCCAGCAGCCAACGGGACATCTTGATTGATAGCAATCAGCCCCAGCATTTT
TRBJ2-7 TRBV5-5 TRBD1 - CASSGAGQGKAEQYF TGTGCCAGCAGCGGCGCGGGACAGGGAAAAGCTGAGCAGTACTTC
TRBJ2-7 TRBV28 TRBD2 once CASSLLARGDEQYF TGTGCCAGCAGTTTATTAGCGCGGGGGGACGAGCAGTACTTC
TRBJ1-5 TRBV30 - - CAWSVLPGQPQHF TGTGCCTGGAGTGTACTTCCCGGTCAGCCCCAGCATTTT